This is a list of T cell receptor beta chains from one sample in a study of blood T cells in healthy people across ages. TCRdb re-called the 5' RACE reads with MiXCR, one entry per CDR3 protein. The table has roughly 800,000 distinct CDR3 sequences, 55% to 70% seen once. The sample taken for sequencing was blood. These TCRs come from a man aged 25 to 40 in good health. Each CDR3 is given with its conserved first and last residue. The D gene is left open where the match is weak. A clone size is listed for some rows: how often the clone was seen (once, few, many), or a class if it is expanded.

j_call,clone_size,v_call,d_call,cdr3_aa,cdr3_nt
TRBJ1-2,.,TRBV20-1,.,CSARVGGGNYGYTF,TGCAGTGCTAGAGTTGGGGGTGGTAACTATGGCTACACCTTC
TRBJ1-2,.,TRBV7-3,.,CVRNTEGHGYTF,TGCGTCCGAAACACCGAAGGACATGGCTACACCTTC
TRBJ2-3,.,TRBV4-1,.,CASRRIEADTQYF,TGCGCCAGCAGACGGATCGAGGCAGATACGCAGTATTTT
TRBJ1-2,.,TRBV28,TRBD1,CASSLPDRVGYTF,TGTGCCAGCAGTCTACCGGACAGGGTCGGCTACACCTTC
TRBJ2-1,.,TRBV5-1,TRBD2,CASSLGGGLAYNEQFF,TGCGCCAGCAGCTTGGGAGGGGGACTAGCCTACAATGAGCAGTTCTTC
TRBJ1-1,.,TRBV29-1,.,CSANRVRNTEAFF,TGCAGCGCAAACAGGGTAAGGAACACTGAAGCTTTCTTT
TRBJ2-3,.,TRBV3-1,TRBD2,CASSRSAGGEYTQYF,TGTGCCAGCAGCCGAAGCGCGGGGGGGGAGTATACGCAGTATTTT
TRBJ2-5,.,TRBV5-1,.,CASSFDGSAQYF,TGCGCCAGCAGCTTCGACGGTTCGGCCCAGTACTTC
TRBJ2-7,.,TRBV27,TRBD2,CASSSGGVDEQYF,TGTGCCAGCAGTTCGGGAGGGGTCGACGAGCAGTACTTC
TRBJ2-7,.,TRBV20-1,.,CSARRPTAYEQYF,TGCAGTGCTAGACGGCCAACTGCCTACGAGCAGTACTTC
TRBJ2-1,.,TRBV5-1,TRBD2,CASTTREGWGDDEQFF,TGCGCCAGCACGACTCGGGAGGGTTGGGGAGATGATGAGCAGTTCTTC
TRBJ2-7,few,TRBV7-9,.,CASSLDSFMYEQYF,TGTGCCAGCAGCTTGGACAGTTTTATGTATGAGCAGTACTTC
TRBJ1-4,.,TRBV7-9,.,CASSFGPGNEKLFF,TGTGCCAGCAGCTTCGGTCCAGGGAACGAAAAACTGTTTTTT
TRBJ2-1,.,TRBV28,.,CASTLSNPYNEQFF,TGTGCCAGCACCCTTTCGAACCCCTACAATGAGCAGTTCTTC
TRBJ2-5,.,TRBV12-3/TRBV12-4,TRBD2,CASRAGLGQETQYF,TGTGCCAGCAGGGCTGGACTAGGCCAAGAGACCCAGTACTTC
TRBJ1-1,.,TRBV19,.,CASSERGPKIGVNTEAFF,TGTGCCAGTTCTGAACGGGGACCGAAAATTGGTGTGAACACTGAAGCTTTCTTT
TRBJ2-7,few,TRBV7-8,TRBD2,CASSPTGLAGINEQYF,TGTGCCAGCAGCCCGACCGGACTAGCGGGCATTAACGAGCAGTACTTC
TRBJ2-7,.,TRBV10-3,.,CAIGGDRTYEQYF,TGTGCCATCGGGGGGGACAGGACCTACGAGCAGTACTTC
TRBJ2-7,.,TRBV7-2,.,CASSFARENEQYF,TGTGCCAGCAGCTTCGCCCGGGAGAACGAGCAGTACTTC
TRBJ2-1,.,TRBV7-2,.,CASSPRDTSYNEQFF,TGTGCCAGCAGCCCTCGAGATACTTCTTACAATGAGCAGTTCTTC
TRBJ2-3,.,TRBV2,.,CASSVLRATDTQYF,TGTGCCAGCAGTGTACTGCGGGCCACAGATACGCAGTATTTT
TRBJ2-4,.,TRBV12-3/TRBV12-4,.,CASSFGGENIQYF,TGTGCCAGCAGTTTTGGGGGTGAAAACATTCAGTACTTC
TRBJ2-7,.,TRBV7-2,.,CASSATRGSAYEQYF,TGTGCCAGCAGCGCCACCCGGGGTAGCGCGTACGAGCAGTACTTC
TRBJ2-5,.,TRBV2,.,CASRQKPETQYF,TGTGCCAGCAGACAGAAACCAGAGACCCAGTACTTC
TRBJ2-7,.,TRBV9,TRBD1,CASSRQGPRDEQYF,TGTGCCAGCAGCAGACAGGGGCCGAGAGACGAGCAGTACTTC
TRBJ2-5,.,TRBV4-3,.,CASSQGRTGTQYF,TGCGCCAGCAGCCAAGGCCGGACTGGGACCCAGTACTTC
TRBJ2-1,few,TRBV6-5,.,CASSRGLPSSYNEQFF,TGTGCCAGCAGCCGCGGACTGCCGAGCTCCTACAATGAGCAGTTCTTC
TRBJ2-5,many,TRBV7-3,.,CASSVGGWETQYF,TGTGCCAGCAGCGTAGGGGGTTGGGAGACCCAGTACTTC
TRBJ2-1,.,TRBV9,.,CASSVSGISYNEQFF,TGTGCCAGCAGCGTCTCAGGGATATCCTACAATGAGCAGTTCTTC
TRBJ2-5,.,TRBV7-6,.,CASRLAPDSQETRYF,TGTGCCAGCAGGCTCGCCCCGGACTCCCAAGAGACCCGGTACTTC
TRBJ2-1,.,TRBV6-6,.,CASTRGETYNEQFF,TGTGCCAGCACTAGGGGGGAGACCTACAATGAGCAGTTCTTC
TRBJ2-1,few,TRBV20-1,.,CSASAFGEQFF,TGCAGTGCTAGTGCCTTCGGTGAGCAGTTCTTC
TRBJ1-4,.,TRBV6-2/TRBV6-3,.,CASSYGRENEKLFF,TGTGCCAGCAGTTACGGGAGGGAGAATGAAAAACTGTTTTTT
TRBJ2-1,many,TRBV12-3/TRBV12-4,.,CASSRLNEQFF,TGTGCCAGCAGTCGACTTAATGAGCAGTTCTTC
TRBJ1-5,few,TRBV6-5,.,CASSYSISGGLRNQPQHF,TGTGCCAGCAGTTACTCGATTTCGGGGGGCCTACGCAATCAGCCCCAGCATTTT
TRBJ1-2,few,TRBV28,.,CASSLPVHGYTF,TGTGCCAGCAGTTTACCGGTGCACGGCTACACCTTC
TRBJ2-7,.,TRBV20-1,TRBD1,CSASKGAAEQYF,TGCAGCGCTAGTAAGGGGGCGGCCGAGCAGTACTTC
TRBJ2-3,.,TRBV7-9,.,CASSLSVWPHRNTDTQYF,TGTGCCAGCAGCTTATCGGTTTGGCCTCACCGAAACACAGATACGCAGTATTTT
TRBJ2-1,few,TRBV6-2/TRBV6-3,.,CASSPQYNEQFF,TGTGCCAGCAGCCCGCAGTACAATGAGCAGTTCTTC
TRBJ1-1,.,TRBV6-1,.,CASSEQGWYTEAFF,TGTGCCAGCAGTGAACAGGGATGGTACACTGAAGCTTTCTTT
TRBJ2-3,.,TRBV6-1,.,CASKRGPLRLGGAGDTQYF,TGTGCCAGCAAGCGGGGCCCACTCCGGTTGGGGGGGGCAGGAGATACGCAGTATTTT
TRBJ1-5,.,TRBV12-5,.,CASGLGGRGTVQPQHF,TGTGCTAGTGGTTTAGGGGGGAGAGGCACGGTTCAGCCCCAGCATTTT
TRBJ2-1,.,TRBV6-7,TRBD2,CASSYQKRGGRINEQFF,TGTGCCAGCAGTTACCAGAAGCGGGGGGGAAGGATAAATGAGCAGTTCTTC
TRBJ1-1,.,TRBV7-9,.,CASSLGTTDKAFF,TGTGCCAGCAGCCTAGGAACGACAGACAAAGCTTTCTTT
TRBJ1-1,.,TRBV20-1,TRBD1,CSAAGTGRSDAFF,TGCAGTGCTGCCGGGACAGGGAGATCTGATGCTTTCTTT
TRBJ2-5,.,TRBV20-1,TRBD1,CSASGDRGREETQYF,TGCAGTGCTAGCGGCGACAGGGGGCGAGAAGAGACCCAGTACTTC
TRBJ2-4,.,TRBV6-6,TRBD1,CASNEQGKWDIQYF,TGTGCCAGCAACGAACAGGGGAAGTGGGACATTCAGTACTTC
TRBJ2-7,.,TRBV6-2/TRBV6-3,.,CASSSTAGASYEQYF,TGTGCCAGCAGTTCCACGGCGGGGGCCTCCTACGAGCAGTACTTC
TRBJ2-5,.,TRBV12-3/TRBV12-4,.,CATSRDTQETQYF,TGTGCCACCAGCCGGGACACCCAAGAGACCCAGTACTTC
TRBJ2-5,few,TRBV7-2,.,CASSLGGAVQETQYF,TGTGCCAGCAGCTTGGGGGGGGCGGTTCAAGAGACCCAGTACTTC
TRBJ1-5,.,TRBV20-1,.,CSARGSVEGQPQHF,TGCAGTGCTAGGGGGTCAGTAGAAGGTCAGCCCCAGCATTTT
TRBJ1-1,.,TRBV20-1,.,CSAHEQSLNTEAFF,TGCAGTGCGCATGAACAGAGCTTGAACACTGAAGCTTTCTTT